The clone carrying this T cell receptor (beta chain) was picked up many times. Each CDR3 protein is one row after TCRdb ran MiXCR on the RACE reads. The sample has 250,000 or so distinct CDR3 sequences, roughly 7.4% seen once; the top ten hold roughly 1.2%. The data belong to a study of human T cells and chemical hapten exposure. There are 13 residues in the CDR3. V was pared by 3 bases and J by 7 bases, with 7 bases between. Germline assignment: CDR1 MDHEN and CDR2 SYDVKM. Time point in this sample: pre-sensitization, week 0. Treatment here: therapeutic diphenylcyclopropenone sensitization with weekly scalp DPC. Unfractionated whole blood yielded total RNA.

The chain couples TRBV28 to TRBJ1-6; no reliable D call. The source of this sequence is a man younger than 30 with alopecia areata. Some clones in this sample may be carry-over from other donors' samples. This specimen was whole blood, taken in connection with sensitization to the hapten diphenylcyclopropenone (DPC). The CDR3 DNA reads TGTGCCAGCAGTTTTTTTAGGAATTCACCCCTCCACTTT. Translated: CASSFFRNSPLHF.